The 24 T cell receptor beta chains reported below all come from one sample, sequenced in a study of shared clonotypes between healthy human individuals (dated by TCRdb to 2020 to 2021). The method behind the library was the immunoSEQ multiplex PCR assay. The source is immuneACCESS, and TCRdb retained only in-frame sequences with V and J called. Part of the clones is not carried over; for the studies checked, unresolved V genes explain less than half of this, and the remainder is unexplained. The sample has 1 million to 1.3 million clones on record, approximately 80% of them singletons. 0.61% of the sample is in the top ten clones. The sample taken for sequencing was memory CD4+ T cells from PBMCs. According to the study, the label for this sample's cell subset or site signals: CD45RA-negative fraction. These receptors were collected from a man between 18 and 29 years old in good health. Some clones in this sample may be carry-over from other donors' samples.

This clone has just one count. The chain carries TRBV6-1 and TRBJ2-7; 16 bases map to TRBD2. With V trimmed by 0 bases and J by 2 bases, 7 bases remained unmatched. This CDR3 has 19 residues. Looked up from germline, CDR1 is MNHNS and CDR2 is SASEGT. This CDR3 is CASSEAGGLAGGAPYEQYF. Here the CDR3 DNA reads TGTGCCAGCAGTGAAGCGGGGGGACTAGCGGGAGGGGCCCCCTACGAGCAGTACTTC.

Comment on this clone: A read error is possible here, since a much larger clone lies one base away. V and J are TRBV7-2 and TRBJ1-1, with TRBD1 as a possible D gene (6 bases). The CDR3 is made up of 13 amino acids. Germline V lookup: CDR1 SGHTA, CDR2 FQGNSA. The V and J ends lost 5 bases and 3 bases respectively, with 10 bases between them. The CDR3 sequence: CASSRQEDTEAFF. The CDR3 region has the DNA TGTGCCAGCAGCCGACAGGAGGACACTGAAGCTTTCTTT.

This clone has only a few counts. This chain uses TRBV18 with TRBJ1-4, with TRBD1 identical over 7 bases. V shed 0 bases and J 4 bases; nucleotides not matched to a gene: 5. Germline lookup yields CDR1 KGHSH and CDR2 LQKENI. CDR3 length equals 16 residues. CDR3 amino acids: CASSPPKTGHNEKLFF. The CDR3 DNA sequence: TGTGCCAGCTCACCACCGAAGACAGGGCATAATGAAAAACTGTTTTTT.

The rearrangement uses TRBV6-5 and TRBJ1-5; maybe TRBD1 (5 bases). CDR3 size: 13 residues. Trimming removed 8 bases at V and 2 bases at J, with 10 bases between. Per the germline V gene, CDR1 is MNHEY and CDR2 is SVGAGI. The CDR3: CASGARGNQPQHF. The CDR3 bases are TGTGCCAGCGGGGCAAGAGGCAATCAGCCCCAGCATTTT.

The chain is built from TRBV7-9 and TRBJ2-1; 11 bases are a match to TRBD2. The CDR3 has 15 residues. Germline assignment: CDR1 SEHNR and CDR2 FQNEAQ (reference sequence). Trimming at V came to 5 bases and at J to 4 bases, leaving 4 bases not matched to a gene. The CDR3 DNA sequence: TGTGCCAGCAGCCTACTAGCGGGGGAATACAATGAGCAGTTCTTC. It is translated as CASSLLAGEYNEQFF.

The CDR3 coding sequence is TGTGCCAGCAGCCCGGACGGAGGGCAGCCCCAGCATTTT. It translates to CASSPDGGQPQHF. The chain couples TRBV9 to TRBJ1-5; no reliable D call. There are 13 residues in the CDR3. Between the trimmed V and J ends, which lost 4 bases and 7 bases, there was a span of 12 bases. Germline V CDR1 and CDR2: SGDLS, YYNGEE.

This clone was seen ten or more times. The CDR3 DNA reads as TGTGCCAGCAGCACGCGGCTCTATGAGCAGTTCTTC. Protein sequence: CASSTRLYEQFF. V gene TRBV11-2 combines with J gene TRBJ2-1; no clear D. The CDR3 spans 12 residues. Trimming took 5 bases from V and 8 from J, leaving 10 bases between them. Germline V gene lookup returns CDR1 SGHAT and CDR2 FQNNGV.

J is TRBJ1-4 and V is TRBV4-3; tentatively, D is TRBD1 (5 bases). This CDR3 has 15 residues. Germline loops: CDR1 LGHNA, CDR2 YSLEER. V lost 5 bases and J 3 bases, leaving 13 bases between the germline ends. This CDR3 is CASSWWVTANEKLFF. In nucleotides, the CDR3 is TGCGCCAGCAGCTGGTGGGTGACAGCTAATGAAAAACTGTTTTTT.

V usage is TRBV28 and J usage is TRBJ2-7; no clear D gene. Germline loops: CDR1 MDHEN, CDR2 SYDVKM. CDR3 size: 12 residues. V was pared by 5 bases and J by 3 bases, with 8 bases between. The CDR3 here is CASSPPRYEQYF. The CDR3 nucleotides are TGTGCCAGCAGTCCCCCTCGCTACGAGCAGTACTTC.

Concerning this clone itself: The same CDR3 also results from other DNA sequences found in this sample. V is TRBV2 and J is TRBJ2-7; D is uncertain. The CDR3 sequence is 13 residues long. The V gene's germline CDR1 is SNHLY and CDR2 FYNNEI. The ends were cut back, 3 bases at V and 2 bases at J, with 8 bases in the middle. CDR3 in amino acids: CASSDSGTYEQYF. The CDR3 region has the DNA TGTGCCAGCAGTGATAGTGGGACCTACGAGCAGTACTTC.

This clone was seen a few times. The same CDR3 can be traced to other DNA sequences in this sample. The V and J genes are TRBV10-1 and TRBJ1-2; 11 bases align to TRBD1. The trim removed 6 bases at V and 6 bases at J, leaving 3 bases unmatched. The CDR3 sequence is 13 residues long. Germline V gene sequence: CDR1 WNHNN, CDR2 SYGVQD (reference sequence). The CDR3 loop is CASSPDRGHGYTF. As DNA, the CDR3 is TGCGCCAGCAGCCCGGACAGGGGGCATGGCTACACCTTC.

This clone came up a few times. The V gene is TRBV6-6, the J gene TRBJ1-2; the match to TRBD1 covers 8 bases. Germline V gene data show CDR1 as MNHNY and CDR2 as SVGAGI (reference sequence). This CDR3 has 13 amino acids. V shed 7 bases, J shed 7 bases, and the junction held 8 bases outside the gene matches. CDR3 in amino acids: CASIPQGAGGYTF. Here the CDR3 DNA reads TGTGCCAGCATCCCGCAGGGGGCGGGTGGCTACACCTTC.

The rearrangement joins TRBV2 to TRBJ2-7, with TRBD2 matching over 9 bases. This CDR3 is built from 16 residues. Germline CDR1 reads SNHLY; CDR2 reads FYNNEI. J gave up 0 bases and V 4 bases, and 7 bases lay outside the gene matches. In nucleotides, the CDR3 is TGTGCCAGCAGTGGTTTGGCTAGCGGGAACTCCTACGAGCAGTACTTC. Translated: CASSGLASGNSYEQYF.

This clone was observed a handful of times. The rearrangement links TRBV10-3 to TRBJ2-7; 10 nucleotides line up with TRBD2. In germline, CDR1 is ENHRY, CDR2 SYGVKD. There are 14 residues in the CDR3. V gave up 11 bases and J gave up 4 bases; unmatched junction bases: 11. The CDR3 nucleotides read TGTGCCGCCGGCCCAGCTAGCGGGAGTTACGAGCAGTACTTC. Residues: CAAGPASGSYEQYF.

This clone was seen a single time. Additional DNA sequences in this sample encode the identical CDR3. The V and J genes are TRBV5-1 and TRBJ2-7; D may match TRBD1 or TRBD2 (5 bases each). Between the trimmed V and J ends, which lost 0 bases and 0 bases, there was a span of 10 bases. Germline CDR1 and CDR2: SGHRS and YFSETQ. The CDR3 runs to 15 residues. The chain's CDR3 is CASSLGGISSYEQYF. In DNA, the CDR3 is TGCGCCAGCAGCTTGGGGGGGATCAGCTCCTACGAGCAGTACTTC. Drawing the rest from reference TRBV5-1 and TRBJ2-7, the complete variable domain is KAGVTQTPRYLIKTRGQQVTLSCSPISGHRSVSWYQQTPGQGLQFLFEYFSETQRNKGNFPGRFSGRQFSNSRSEMNVSTLELGDSALYLCASSLGGISSYEQYFGPGTRLTVT.

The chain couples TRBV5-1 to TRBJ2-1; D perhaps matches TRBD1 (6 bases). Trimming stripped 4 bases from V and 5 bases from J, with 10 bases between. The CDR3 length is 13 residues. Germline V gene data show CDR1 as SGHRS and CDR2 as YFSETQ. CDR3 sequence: CASSPGANNEQFF. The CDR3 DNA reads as TGCGCCAGCAGCCCAGGGGCAAACAATGAGCAGTTCTTC.

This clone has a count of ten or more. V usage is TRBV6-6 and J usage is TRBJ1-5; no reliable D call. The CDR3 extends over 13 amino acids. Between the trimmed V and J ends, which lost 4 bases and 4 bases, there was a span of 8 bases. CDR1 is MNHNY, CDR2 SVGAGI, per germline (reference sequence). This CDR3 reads CASSSFENQPQHF. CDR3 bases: TGTGCCAGCAGTTCCTTTGAAAATCAGCCCCAGCATTTT.

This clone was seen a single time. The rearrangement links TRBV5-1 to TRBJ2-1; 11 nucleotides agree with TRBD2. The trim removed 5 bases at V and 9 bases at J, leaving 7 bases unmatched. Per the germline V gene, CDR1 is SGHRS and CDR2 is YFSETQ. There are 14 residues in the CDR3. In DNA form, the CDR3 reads TGCGCCAGCAGTGATACTAGCGGGAGAGGTGAGCAGTTCTTC. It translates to CASSDTSGRGEQFF.

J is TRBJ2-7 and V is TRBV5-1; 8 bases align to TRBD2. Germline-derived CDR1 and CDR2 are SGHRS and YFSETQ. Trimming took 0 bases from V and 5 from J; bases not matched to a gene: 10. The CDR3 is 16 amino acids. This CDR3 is CASSLGVTGGPDEQYF. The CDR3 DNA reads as TGCGCCAGCAGCTTGGGTGTGACGGGAGGGCCTGACGAGCAGTACTTC.

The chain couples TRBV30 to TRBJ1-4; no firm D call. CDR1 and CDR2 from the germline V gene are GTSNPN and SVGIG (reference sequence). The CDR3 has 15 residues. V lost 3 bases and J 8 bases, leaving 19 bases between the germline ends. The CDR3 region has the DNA TGTGCCTGGAGAGCCTCAGGTCGGCTTAGCGAAAAACTGTTTTTT. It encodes CAWRASGRLSEKLFF.

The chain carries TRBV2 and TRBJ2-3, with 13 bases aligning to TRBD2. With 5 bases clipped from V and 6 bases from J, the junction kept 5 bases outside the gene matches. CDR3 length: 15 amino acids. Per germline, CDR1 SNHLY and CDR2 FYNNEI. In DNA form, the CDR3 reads TGTGCCAGCAGTTTGGGACTAGCGGGATCGGATACGCAGTATTTT. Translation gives CASSLGLAGSDTQYF.

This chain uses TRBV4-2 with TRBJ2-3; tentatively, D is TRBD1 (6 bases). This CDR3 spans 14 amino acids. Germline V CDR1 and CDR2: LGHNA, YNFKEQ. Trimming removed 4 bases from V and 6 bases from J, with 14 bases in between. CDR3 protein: CASSPYRAGDTQYF. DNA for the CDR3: TGTGCCAGCAGCCCCTACAGGGCCGGGGATACGCAGTATTTT.

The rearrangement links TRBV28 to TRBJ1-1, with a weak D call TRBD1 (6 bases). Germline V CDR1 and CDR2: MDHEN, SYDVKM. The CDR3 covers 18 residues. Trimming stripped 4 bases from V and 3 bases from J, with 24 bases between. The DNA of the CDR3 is TGTGCCAGCAGTTCCCGACACGGGGGCCCCCGAACCCACACTGAAGCTTTCTTT. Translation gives CASSSRHGGPRTHTEAFF.

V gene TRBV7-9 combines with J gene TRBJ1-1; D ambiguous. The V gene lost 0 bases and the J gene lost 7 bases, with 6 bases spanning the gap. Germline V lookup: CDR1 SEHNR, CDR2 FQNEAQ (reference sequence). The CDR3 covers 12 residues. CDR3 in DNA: TGTGCCAGCAGCTTAGCGACGGATGAAGCTTTCTTT. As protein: CASSLATDEAFF.